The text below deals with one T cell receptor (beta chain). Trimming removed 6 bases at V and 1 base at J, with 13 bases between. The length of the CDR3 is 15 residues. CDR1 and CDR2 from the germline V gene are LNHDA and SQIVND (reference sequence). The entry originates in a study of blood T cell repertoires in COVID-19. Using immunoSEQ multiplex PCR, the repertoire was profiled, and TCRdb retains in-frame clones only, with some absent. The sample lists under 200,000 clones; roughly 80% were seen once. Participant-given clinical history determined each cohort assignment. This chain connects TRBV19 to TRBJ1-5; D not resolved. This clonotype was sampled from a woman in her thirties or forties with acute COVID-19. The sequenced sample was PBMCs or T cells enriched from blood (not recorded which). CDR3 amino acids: CASRRGSGSNQPQHF. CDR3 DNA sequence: TGTGCCAGTAGACGAGGTTCGGGGAGCAATCAGCCCCAGCATTTT. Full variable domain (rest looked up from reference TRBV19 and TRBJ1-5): DGGITQSPKYLFRKEGQNVTLSCEQNLNHDAMYWYRQDPGQGLRLIYYSQIVNDFQKGDIAEGYSVSREKKESFPLTVTSAQKNPTAFYLCASRRGSGSNQPQHFGDGTRLSIL.